This T cell receptor (beta chain) was found in a study of technical replicates of blood from a few donors. Generated by immunoSEQ multiplex PCR, the TCRdb table keeps only in-frame clones and is missing some. The table lists under 90,000 clones, roughly 90% of them singletons. The germline V and J ends were trimmed by 2 bases and 6 bases, with 19 bases remaining between them. The CDR3 extends over 16 amino acids. CDR1 is LNHDA and CDR2 is SQIVND in the germline V gene (reference sequence). The clonotype originates from a human donor in good health. Sequencing input: T cells isolated from PBMCs. The V gene is TRBV19, the J gene TRBJ1-1; D remains ambiguous. This CDR3 is CASSIFLLGGIPEAFF. The CDR3 DNA sequence: TGTGCCAGTAGTATATTTCTACTGGGAGGAATACCTGAAGCTTTCTTT.